Presented here are 3 T cell receptor beta chains from one specimen sequenced in a study of radiotherapy plus CTLA-4 blockade in lung cancer. TCRdb keeps only in-frame clones here, not all; method: immunoSEQ multiplex PCR. The sample holds 45,000 to 55,000 clones, 79% seen once. Material: peripheral blood, obtained from a patient treated with radiotherapy plus ipilimumab. These TCRs come from a human donor with non-small cell lung cancer who had a partial response to radiotherapy plus ipilimumab.

CDR3 sequence (DNA): TGTGCCAGTAGTATGGCCGAACAGGGGGAGCAGTACTTC. Translating gives CASSMAEQGEQYF. J is TRBJ2-7 and V is TRBV19; TRBD1 matches at 7 bases. Germline V gives CDR1 LNHDA, CDR2 SQIVND (reference sequence). This CDR3 comprises 13 residues. With 3 bases clipped from V and 7 bases from J, the junction kept 6 bases outside the gene matches.

This chain joins TRBV12-5 and TRBJ2-1, with D possibly TRBD1 on 6 matching bases. V was trimmed by 3 bases and J by 6 bases, leaving 15 bases between them. The CDR3 has 15 amino acids. Germline CDR1 reads LGHNT; CDR2 reads FRNRAP. CDR3 in DNA: TGTGCTAGTGGTTTAGGGGTACAGGGAAGCAATGAGCAGTTCTTC. Protein product: CASGLGVQGSNEQFF.

The chain joins TRBV7-8 to TRBJ1-6, with no clear D. This CDR3 comprises 15 residues. V was trimmed by 2 bases and J by 12 bases, leaving 17 bases between them. The germline gives CDR1 SGHVS, CDR2 FQNEAQ. CDR3 region: CASSLSGGQIRPLHF. DNA for the CDR3: TGTGCCAGCAGCTTAAGCGGAGGGCAAATTAGACCCCTCCACTTT.